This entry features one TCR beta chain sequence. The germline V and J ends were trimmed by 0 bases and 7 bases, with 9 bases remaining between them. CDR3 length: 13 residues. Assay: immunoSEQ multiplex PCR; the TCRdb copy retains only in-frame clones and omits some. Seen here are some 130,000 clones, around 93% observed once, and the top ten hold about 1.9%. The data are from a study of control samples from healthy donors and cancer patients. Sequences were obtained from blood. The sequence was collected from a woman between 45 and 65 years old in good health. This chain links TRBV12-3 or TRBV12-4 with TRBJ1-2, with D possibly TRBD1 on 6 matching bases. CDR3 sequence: CASSLARQVGYTF. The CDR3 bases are TGTGCCAGCAGTTTAGCCCGACAGGTTGGCTACACCTTC.